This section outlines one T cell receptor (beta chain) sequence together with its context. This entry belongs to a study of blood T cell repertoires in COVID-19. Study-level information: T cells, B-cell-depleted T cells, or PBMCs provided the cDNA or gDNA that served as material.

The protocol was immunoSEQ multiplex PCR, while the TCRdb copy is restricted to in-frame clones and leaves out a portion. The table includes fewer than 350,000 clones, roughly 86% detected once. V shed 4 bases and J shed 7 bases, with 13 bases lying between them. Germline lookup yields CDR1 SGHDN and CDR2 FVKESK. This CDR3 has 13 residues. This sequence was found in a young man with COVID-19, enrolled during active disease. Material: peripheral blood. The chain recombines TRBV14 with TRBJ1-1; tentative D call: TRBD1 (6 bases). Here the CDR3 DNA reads TGTGCCAGCAGCCGCACAGGGTTGGGTGAAGCTTTCTTT. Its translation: CASSRTGLGEAFF.